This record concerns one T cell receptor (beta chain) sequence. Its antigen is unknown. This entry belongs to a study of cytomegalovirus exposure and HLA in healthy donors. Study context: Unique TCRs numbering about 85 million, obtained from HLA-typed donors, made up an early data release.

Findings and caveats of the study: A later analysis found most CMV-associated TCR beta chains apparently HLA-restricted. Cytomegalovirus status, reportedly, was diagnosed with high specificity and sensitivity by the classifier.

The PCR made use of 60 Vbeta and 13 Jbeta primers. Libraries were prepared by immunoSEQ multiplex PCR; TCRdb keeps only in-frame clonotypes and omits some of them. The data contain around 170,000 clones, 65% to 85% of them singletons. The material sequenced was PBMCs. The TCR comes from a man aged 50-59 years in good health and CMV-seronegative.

CDR3 region: CASSPTGASEKLFF. CDR3 nucleotide sequence: TGCGCCAGCAGCCCGACAGGGGCAAGTGAAAAACTGTTTTTT. This chain connects TRBV5-1 to TRBJ1-4; TRBD1 matches 8 bases. The V and J ends lost 4 bases and 7 bases, in that order; junction bases with no gene match: 6. Per the germline V gene, CDR1 is SGHRS and CDR2 is YFSETQ. This CDR3 spans 14 amino acids.